The TCR beta chain under discussion was sequenced for a study of human T cells and chemical hapten exposure. Time point reported: patch test 1, 2 weeks after DPC sensitization. As for treatment: therapeutic diphenylcyclopropenone sensitization with weekly scalp DPC. Single cDNA molecules in the library carried unique molecular identifiers attached during preparation. Using its own MiXCR run on the RACE reads, TCRdb lists one record per CDR3 protein. Among nearly 350,000 distinct CDR3 sequences, around 6.9% were seen once, and the ten largest hold 7.5% to 9%. The sample holds many counts of this clonotype. V gave up 5 bases and J gave up 2 bases, with 15 bases separating them. The CDR3 length is 15 residues.

This clonotype was sampled from a woman aged 18 to 35 with alopecia areata. Some clones in this sample may be carry-over from other donors' samples. The sample here was whole blood, taken in connection with sensitization to the hapten diphenylcyclopropenone (DPC). J is TRBJ1-2 and V is TRBV12-3 or TRBV12-4, with D possibly matching TRBD1 (5 bases). The CDR3 loop is CASSGGRGRNYGYTF. Here the CDR3 DNA reads TGTGCCAGCAGTGGGGGGAGGGGAAGGAACTATGGCTACACCTTC.